What follows describes a single T cell receptor (beta chain). Its antigen is not identified. Healthy Caucasian donors formed the entire cohort. Between the trimmed V and J ends, which lost 7 bases and 5 bases, there was a span of 17 bases. Germline V CDR1 and CDR2: DFQATT, SNEGSKA (reference sequence). This CDR3 is built from 13 residues. This sample was taken from a study of identical twins. Study-level points and caveats: Out-of-frame TCR alpha sharing in monozygotic twins exceeded recombination model predictions. Weaker excess sharing between twins was seen in beta out-of-frame sequences.

MiXCR was run by TCRdb on the 5' RACE reads, yielding one entry per CDR3 protein. Altogether 200,000 to 250,000 distinct CDR3 sequences are present, roughly 7% being singletons, with the ten largest covering 3% to 4%. These data also formed part of another study, on yellow fever vaccine responses in identical twins.

Sequencing input: memory (CD45RO+) T cells sorted from blood. The rearrangement links TRBV20-1 to TRBJ2-5, with TRBD2 as a possible D gene (5 bases). The source of this sequence is a young woman in good health. CDR3 residues: CSVVDLDSETQYF. The CDR3 bases are TGCAGTGTCGTGGACTTAGATAGTGAGACCCAGTACTTC.